This T cell receptor beta chain was identified during a study of shared clonotypes between healthy human individuals. General observations from the study: The study's rarefaction showed incomplete sorted-subset sequencing despite large depth.

Assay used: immunoSEQ multiplex PCR; TCRdb lists only in-frame clones, some missing. The profile shows about 2 million clones, about 94% of them singletons. CDR3 length: 12 amino acids. Trimming removed 3 bases from V and 8 bases from J; junction bases left unmatched: 3. CDR1 is SGDLS, CDR2 YYNGEE, per germline. Cells designated naive CD8 were CD45RO-negative and were positively selected for CCR7, with terminally differentiated effector memory CD45RA+ cells excluded. About this clone itself: What it recognizes is unknown.

The sequenced sample was naive CD8+ T cells sorted from blood. The chain employs TRBV9 and TRBJ1-2; 8 bases fit TRBD1. The receptor's source is a man between 18 and 29 years old in good health. The CDR3, as DNA: TGTGCCAGCAGCGGACAGGGGCAGGGCTACACCTTC. This gives the protein CASSGQGQGYTF.